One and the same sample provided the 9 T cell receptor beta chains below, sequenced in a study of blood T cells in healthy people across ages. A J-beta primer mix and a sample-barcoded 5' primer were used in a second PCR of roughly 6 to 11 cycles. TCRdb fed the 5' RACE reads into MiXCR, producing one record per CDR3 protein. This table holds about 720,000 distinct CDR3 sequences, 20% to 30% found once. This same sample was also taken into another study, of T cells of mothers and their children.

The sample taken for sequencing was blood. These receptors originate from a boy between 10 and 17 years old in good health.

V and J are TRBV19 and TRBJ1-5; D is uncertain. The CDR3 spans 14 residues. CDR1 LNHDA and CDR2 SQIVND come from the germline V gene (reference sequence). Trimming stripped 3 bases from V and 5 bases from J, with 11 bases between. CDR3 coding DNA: TGTGCCAGTAGTATTGAGGCGGGGTATCAGCCCCAGCATTTT. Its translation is CASSIEAGYQPQHF.

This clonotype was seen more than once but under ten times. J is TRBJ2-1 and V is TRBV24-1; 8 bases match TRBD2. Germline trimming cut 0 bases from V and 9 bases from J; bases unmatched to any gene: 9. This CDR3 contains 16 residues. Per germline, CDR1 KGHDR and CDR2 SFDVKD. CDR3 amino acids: CATSDLTQRERGEQFF. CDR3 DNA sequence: TGTGCCACCAGTGATTTGACTCAGCGGGAGCGAGGTGAGCAGTTCTTC.

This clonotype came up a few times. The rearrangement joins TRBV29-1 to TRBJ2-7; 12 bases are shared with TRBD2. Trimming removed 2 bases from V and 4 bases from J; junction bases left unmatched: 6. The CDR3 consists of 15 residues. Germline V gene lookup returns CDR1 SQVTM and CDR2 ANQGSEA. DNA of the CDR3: TGCAGCGTTGAAAAGGCTAGCGGGAGGGATTACGAGCAGTACTTC. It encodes CSVEKASGRDYEQYF.

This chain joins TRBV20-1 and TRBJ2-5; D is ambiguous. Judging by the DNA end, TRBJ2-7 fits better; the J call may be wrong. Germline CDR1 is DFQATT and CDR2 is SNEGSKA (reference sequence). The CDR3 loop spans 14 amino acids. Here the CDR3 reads CSASLRVGQDEQYF. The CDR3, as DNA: TGCAGTGCTAGTCTCCGCGTTGGTCAGGACGAGCAGTACTTC.

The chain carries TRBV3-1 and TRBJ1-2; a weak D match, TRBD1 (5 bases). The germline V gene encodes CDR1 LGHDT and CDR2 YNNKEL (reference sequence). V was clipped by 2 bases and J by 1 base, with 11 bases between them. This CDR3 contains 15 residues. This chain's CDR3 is CASSQSPGVNYGYTF. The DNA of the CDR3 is TGTGCCAGCAGCCAATCCCCGGGGGTTAACTATGGCTACACCTTC.

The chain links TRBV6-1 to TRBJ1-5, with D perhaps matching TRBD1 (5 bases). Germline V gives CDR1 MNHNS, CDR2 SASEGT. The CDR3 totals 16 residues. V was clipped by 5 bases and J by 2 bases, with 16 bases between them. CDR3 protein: CASSQGAGMGNQPQHF. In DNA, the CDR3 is TGTGCCAGCAGTCAAGGGGCAGGGATGGGCAATCAGCCCCAGCATTTT.

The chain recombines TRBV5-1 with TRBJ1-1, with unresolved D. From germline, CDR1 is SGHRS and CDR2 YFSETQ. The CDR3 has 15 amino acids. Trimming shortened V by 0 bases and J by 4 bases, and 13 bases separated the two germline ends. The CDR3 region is CASSLEATRTTEAFF. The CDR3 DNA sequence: TGCGCCAGCAGCTTGGAAGCCACAAGGACCACTGAAGCTTTCTTT.

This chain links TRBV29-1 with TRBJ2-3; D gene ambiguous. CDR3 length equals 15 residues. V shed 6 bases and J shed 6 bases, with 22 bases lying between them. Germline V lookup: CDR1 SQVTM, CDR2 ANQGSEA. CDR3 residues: CSVNLILLARDTQYF. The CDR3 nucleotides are TGCAGCGTCAACCTCATCCTACTGGCTCGGGATACGCAGTATTTT.

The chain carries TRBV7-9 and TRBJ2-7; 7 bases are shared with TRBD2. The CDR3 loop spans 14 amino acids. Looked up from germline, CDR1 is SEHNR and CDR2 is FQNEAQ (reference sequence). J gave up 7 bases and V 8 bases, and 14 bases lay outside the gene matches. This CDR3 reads CASGHGRALGEQYF. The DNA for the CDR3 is TGTGCCAGCGGGCATGGGAGGGCCCTCGGGGAGCAGTACTTC.